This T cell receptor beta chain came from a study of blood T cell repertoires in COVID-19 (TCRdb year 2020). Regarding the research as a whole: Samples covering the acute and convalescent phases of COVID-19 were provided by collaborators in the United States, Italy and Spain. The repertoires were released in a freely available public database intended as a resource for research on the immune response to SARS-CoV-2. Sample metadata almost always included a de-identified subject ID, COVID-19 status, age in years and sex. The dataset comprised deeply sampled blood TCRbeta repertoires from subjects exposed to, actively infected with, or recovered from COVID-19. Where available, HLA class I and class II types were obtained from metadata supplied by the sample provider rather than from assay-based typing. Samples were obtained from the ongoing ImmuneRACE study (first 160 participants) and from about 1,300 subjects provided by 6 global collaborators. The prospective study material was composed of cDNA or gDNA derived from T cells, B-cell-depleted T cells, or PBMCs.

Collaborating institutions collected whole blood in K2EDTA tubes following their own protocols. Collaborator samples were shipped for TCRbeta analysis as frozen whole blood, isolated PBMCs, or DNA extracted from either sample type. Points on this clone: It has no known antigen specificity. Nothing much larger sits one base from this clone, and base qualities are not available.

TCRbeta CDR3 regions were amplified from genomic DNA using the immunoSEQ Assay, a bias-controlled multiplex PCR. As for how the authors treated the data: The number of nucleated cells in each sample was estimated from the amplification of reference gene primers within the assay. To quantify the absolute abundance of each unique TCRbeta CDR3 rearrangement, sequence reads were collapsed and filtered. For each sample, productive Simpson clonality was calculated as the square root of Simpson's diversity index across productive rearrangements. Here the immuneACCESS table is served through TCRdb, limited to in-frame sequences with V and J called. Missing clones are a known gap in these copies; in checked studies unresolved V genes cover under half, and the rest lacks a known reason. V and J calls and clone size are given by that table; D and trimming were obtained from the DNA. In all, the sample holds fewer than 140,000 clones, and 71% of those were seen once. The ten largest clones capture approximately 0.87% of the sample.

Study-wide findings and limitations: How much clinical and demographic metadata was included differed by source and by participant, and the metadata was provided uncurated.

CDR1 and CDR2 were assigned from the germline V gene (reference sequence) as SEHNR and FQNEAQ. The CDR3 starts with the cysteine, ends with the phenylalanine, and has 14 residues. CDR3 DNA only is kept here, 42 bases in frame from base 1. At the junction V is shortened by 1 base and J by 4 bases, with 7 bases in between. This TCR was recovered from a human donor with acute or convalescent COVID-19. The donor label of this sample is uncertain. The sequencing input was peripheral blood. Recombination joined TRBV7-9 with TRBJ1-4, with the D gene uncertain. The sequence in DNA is TGTGCCAGCAGCTTAGACAGCTATAATGAAAAACTGTTTTTT. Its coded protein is CASSLDSYNEKLFF.